One TCR beta chain is described in this entry. The antigen remains unidentified. These data belong to a study of OX40 agonist ivuxolimab in advanced cancers. Study background: Cancers in dose escalation were hepatocellular, melanoma, renal cell and head and neck. Whole-study findings and limits: Average numbers of expanded clones were greater in CD8+ T cells than in CD4+. Circulating CD4+ and CD8+ T cells showed clonal expansion by week 6 at 0.1 to 3.0 mg/kg.

The CDR3 sequence is 13 residues long. In germline, CDR1 is GTSNPN, CDR2 SVGIG (reference sequence). V gave up 2 bases and J gave up 0 bases, with 7 bases separating them. Sequencing used immunoSEQ multiplex PCR; TCRdb keeps in-frame clones, though not all of them. The sample consists of 100,000 or so clones, roughly nine tenths of them appearing once. This sequence joins TRBV30 and TRBJ1-2; D is unclear. The sequence derives from an adult with an advanced solid tumor such as melanoma, head and neck, liver or kidney cancer. The sample here was CD4+ or CD8+ T cells sorted from blood, taken in a trial of the OX40 agonist ivuxolimab. CDR3 sequence: CAWSTLANYGYTF. The CDR3 DNA reads TGTGCCTGGAGTACGTTAGCTAACTATGGCTACACCTTC.